This paragraph reports one T cell receptor (beta chain). Antigen: not known. After extraction with the RNeasy kit, roughly 0.5 to 1 ug of the RNA was reverse transcribed using random hexamers. An immunoSEQ multiplex PCR amplified TCR beta CDR3 over 54 Vbeta and 13 Jbeta. TCRdb re-derived calls from the immunoSEQ multiplex PCR reads in MiXCR, one entry per CDR3 protein. The table lists around 200,000 distinct CDR3 sequences, approximately 96% of them singletons. This entry comes from a study of CD8 T cells in Susac syndrome. Findings and limits, study-wide: As the study acknowledged, the number of individuals who were part of its TCR sequencing and HLA analysis was relatively small.

Germline lookup yields CDR1 DFQATT and CDR2 SNEGSKA (reference sequence). The junction had 14 bases not matched to a gene; V was cut back by 0 bases and J by 2 bases. This CDR3 contains 18 residues. The multiple sclerosis controls were treatment-naive patients with relapsing-remitting disease that was stable or active. In contrast to the negatively isolated CD8+ and CD4+ T cells, TEMRA cells were FACS-enriched. The TCR sequence derives from a human donor with multiple sclerosis. Sequenced input: CD4+ T cells from PBMCs. The chain employs TRBV20-1 and TRBJ2-3, with TRBD2 matching 7 bases. The CDR3 DNA sequence: TGCAGTGCTAGAGATCCCTTGGGCAGCGGGGTTTTCACAGATACGCAGTATTTT. This gives the protein CSARDPLGSGVFTDTQYF.